This is a list of T cell receptor beta chains from one sample in a study of shared clonotypes between healthy human individuals. The method was immunoSEQ multiplex PCR; TCRdb's version includes in-frame clones alone and lacks a portion of them. The data show hundreds of thousands of clones, 95% to 97% seen once. Source material: naive CD8+ T cells sorted from blood. The receptors derive from a woman aged 25 to 45 in good health. Each CDR3 is given with its conserved first and last residue. D genes are given only for firm matches. Clone size appears in some rows only: once, few, many, or a class for an expanded clone.

>TRBV27|TRBJ1-1|-|TRBD1
TGTGCCAGCAGTTTTTCGGGACAGGGGGCGCGGGGTATCACTGAAGCTTTCTTT
CASSFSGQGARGITEAFF
>TRBV7-7|TRBJ2-1|-|-
TGTGCCAGCAGCTTGTCAGCCAGGGGTTTGGATGAGCAGTTCTTC
CASSLSARGLDEQFF
>TRBV10-2|TRBJ2-7|-|TRBD2
TGCGCCAGCAGTGTTATACCGCGGACTAGCGGGAGCGAGCAGTACTTC
CASSVIPRTSGSEQYF
>TRBV29-1|TRBJ2-7|-|TRBD2
TGCAGCGTTCGCGCGGGGGGGAGGAAGTACTTC
CSVRAGGRKYF
>TRBV9|TRBJ1-2|-|-
TGTGCCAGCAGCGGACCAGGGTATGGCTACACCTTC
CASSGPGYGYTF
>TRBV5-4|TRBJ2-7|once|TRBD2
TGTGCCAGCAGCACCGGGACTACCCCCTACGAGCAGTACTTC
CASSTGTTPYEQYF
>TRBV9|TRBJ2-1|-|TRBD2
TGTGCCAGCAGCGCTCAAGCGGGAGGGCTCGATGAGCAGTTCTTC
CASSAQAGGLDEQFF
>TRBV28|TRBJ1-3|-|-
TGTGCCAGCAGTTTCCAAGGGAGCGGAAACACCATATATTTT
CASSFQGSGNTIYF
>TRBV6-5|TRBJ1-1|once|-
TGTGCCAGCAGTTATATTGGCAGGGTGGCTGAAGCTTTCTTT
CASSYIGRVAEAFF
>TRBV7-9|TRBJ2-7|-|TRBD1
TGTGCCAGCAGCCGACAGGGCTGGGAGCAGTACTTC
CASSRQGWEQYF
>TRBV6-1|TRBJ2-1|-|-
TGTGCCAGCAGTGAAGCCGCTTGGCTCTCGCGACGAACCTACAATGAGCAGTTCTTC
CASSEAAWLSRRTYNEQFF
>TRBV28|TRBJ1-1|-|-
TGTGCCAGCAGTTTAAGTGGAAGGACTGAAGCTTTCTTT
CASSLSGRTEAFF
>TRBV2|TRBJ2-5|-|-
TGTGCCAGCAGCGAAAAAGAGACCCAGTACTTC
CASSEKETQYF
>TRBV5-4|TRBJ1-5|-|-
TGTGCCAGCAACCCGGCAGCCACTGGGAATAGGTTTCGCAATCAGCCCCAGCATTTT
CASNPAATGNRFRNQPQHF
>TRBV10-1|TRBJ2-7|-|-
TGCGCCAGCAGTGAATCGGGGTCCGAGCAGTACTTC
CASSESGSEQYF
>TRBV7-2|TRBJ2-1|-|-
TGTGCCAGCAGCCACTTTGGGGCTTACAATGAGCAGTTCTTC
CASSHFGAYNEQFF
>TRBV27|TRBJ2-1|once|-
TGTGCCAGCAGTCAGAGCTCCTACAATGAGCAGTTCTTC
CASSQSSYNEQFF
>TRBV6-5|TRBJ2-3|-|TRBD2
TGTGCCAGCAGTGGGACTAGCGGAGACACAGATACGCAGTATTTT
CASSGTSGDTDTQYF
>TRBV10-1|TRBJ2-3|-|-
TGCGCCAGCAGAACTGAGGGAAAGCGATGGTCAGATACGCAGTATTTT
CASRTEGKRWSDTQYF
>TRBV7-2|TRBJ2-5|-|TRBD2
TGTGCCAGCAGCGCGGGACTAGCGGGAGTCGAGACCCAGTACTTC
CASSAGLAGVETQYF
>TRBV28|TRBJ1-1|-|TRBD1
TGTGCCAGCAGTTTCCAGGGGGGTGGTGAAGCTTTCTTT
CASSFQGGGEAFF
>TRBV6-1|TRBJ2-1|-|TRBD1
TGTGCCAGCAGTGTCGGGACAGGGGATTACAATGAGCAGTTCTTC
CASSVGTGDYNEQFF
>TRBV13|TRBJ2-1|once|TRBD2
TGTGCCAGCAGCGGCCGGACTAGCGGGTACTCCCCCATGGGCTACAATGAGCAGTTCTTC
CASSGRTSGYSPMGYNEQFF
>TRBV11-1|TRBJ1-1|-|-
TGTGCCAGCAGCCTCGGACGCACTGAAGCTTTCTTT
CASSLGRTEAFF
>TRBV6-5|TRBJ2-7|once|-
TGTGCCAGCAGTTTGGGGGAAGGCGAGCAGTACTTC
CASSLGEGEQYF
>TRBV5-1|TRBJ2-5|-|-
TGCGCCAGCAGCTGGGAGGAAGGGGCTGACGAGACCCAGTACTTC
CASSWEEGADETQYF
>TRBV9|TRBJ2-7|-|-
TGTGCCAGCAGTATATCCCCCACCGGGGGTGAGCAGTACTTC
CASSISPTGGEQYF
>TRBV5-8|TRBJ2-5|-|TRBD2
TGTGCCAGCAGCTTGGCTAGCGGGGAGACCCAGTACTTC
CASSLASGETQYF
>TRBV28|TRBJ2-7|once|TRBD1
TGTGCCAGCAGTAATACAGGGGGCGCCTACGAGCAGTACTTC
CASSNTGGAYEQYF
>TRBV10-3|TRBJ2-7|-|TRBD2
TGTGCCACCGCGGGACTAGCGGGAGTATTGAACGAGCAGTACTTC
CATAGLAGVLNEQYF
>TRBV2|TRBJ2-5|-|TRBD1
TGTGCCAGCACAGGGTACGGGACAGGGGGCCGTGAGACCCAGTACTTC
CASTGYGTGGRETQYF
>TRBV11-2|TRBJ2-5|-|TRBD2
TGTGCCAGCAGCTCTAGCGGGAGCACGCAAGAGACCCAGTACTTC
CASSSSGSTQETQYF
>TRBV4-1|TRBJ1-6|-|-
TGCGCCAGCAGCCAAGATGGTGGTTCACCCCTCCACTTT
CASSQDGGSPLHF
>TRBV7-9|TRBJ1-2|once|-
TGTGCCAGCAGCTTAGGTGTCCGAGGCTACACCTTC
CASSLGVRGYTF
>TRBV27|TRBJ2-5|-|TRBD2
TGTGCCAGCAGCAACGGGGGGGAAGAGACCCAGTACTTC
CASSNGGEETQYF
>TRBV27|TRBJ2-5|-|-
TGTGCCAGCAGTGGTCGGGGCATGCCCCAAGAGACCCAGTACTTC
CASSGRGMPQETQYF
>TRBV5-5|TRBJ2-2|-|-
TGTGCCAGCAGCCGGCAAAGGGAGGCTACGAACACCGGGGAGCTGTTTTTT
CASSRQREATNTGELFF
>TRBV9|TRBJ1-1|once|TRBD1
TGTGCCAGCAGCGTAGGGGACAGGGCCCCTGAAGCTTTCTTT
CASSVGDRAPEAFF
>TRBV6-5|TRBJ1-4|-|-
TGTGCCAGCAGTTACGGCGGGACGGGAGGGGAAAAACTGTTTTTT
CASSYGGTGGEKLFF
>TRBV4-1|TRBJ2-6|-|-
TGCGCCAGCAGCCAAAGTCGAGTTGGGGGGGGCGCCCCGTCTGGGGCCAACGTCCTGACTTTC
CASSQSRVGGGAPSGANVLTF
>TRBV29-1|TRBJ1-1|-|-
TGCAGCGTTACGGGACGGGAGAACACTGAAGCTTTCTTT
CSVTGRENTEAFF
>TRBV7-9|TRBJ2-7|-|TRBD2
TGTGCCAGCAGCTCGACTAGCGGGTCCTACGAGCAGTACTTC
CASSSTSGSYEQYF
>TRBV27|TRBJ2-7|-|-
TGTGCCAGCAGTTTCGCGTCTGGCGGTACCTACGAGCAGTACTTC
CASSFASGGTYEQYF
>TRBV11-2|TRBJ1-1|few|-
TGTGCCAGCAGCTTCTACAGGGATGAAGCTTTCTTT
CASSFYRDEAFF
>TRBV19|TRBJ1-3|-|-
TGTGCCAGTAGTGTGAGGGGACTGAGCTCTGGAAACACCATATATTTT
CASSVRGLSSGNTIYF
>TRBV6-5|TRBJ2-1|-|TRBD2
TGTGCCAGCAGTTACGACGGACTAGCGGGAGAGCAGTTCTTC
CASSYDGLAGEQFF
>TRBV13|TRBJ2-7|once|-
TGTGCCAGCAGCCTAGAGATGTCCTACGAGCAGTACTTC
CASSLEMSYEQYF
>TRBV9|TRBJ2-7|-|TRBD2
TGTGCCAGCAGCCCCAGACTAGCGGGACTTACCTACGAGCAGTACTTC
CASSPRLAGLTYEQYF
>TRBV19|TRBJ1-2|-|-
TGTGCCAGTAGCAAGACAGGATACTATGGCTACACCTTC
CASSKTGYYGYTF
>TRBV6-6|TRBJ2-7|-|-
TGTGCCAGCAGTTACTCCCCGGAATACGAGCAGTACTTC
CASSYSPEYEQYF
>TRBV7-9|TRBJ2-7|-|TRBD1
TGTGCCAGCAGCCTTACCTCCGGGACAGCTACCTCCTACGAGCAGTACTTC
CASSLTSGTATSYEQYF
>TRBV5-6|TRBJ2-5|-|-
TGTGCCAGCAGGCGTAAGGAGGCTAGGGCCGGGTGGACCCAGTACTTC
CASRRKEARAGWTQYF
>TRBV19|TRBJ2-2|-|TRBD1
TGTGCCAGTAGAGACAGGGACACCAGGGAGCTGTTTTTT
CASRDRDTRELFF
>TRBV6-5|TRBJ1-2|-|-
TGTGCCAGCAGTTTCGGGGATGGCTACACCTTC
CASSFGDGYTF
>TRBV4-2|TRBJ1-1|-|-
TGTGCCAGCAGCCAAGGGGCCGGGGCGGGGGGCACTGAAGCTTTCTTT
CASSQGAGAGGTEAFF
>TRBV9|TRBJ2-7|-|TRBD2
TGTGCCAGCAGCGTAGGAGGAGCGGGAAGCTACGAGCAGTACTTC
CASSVGGAGSYEQYF